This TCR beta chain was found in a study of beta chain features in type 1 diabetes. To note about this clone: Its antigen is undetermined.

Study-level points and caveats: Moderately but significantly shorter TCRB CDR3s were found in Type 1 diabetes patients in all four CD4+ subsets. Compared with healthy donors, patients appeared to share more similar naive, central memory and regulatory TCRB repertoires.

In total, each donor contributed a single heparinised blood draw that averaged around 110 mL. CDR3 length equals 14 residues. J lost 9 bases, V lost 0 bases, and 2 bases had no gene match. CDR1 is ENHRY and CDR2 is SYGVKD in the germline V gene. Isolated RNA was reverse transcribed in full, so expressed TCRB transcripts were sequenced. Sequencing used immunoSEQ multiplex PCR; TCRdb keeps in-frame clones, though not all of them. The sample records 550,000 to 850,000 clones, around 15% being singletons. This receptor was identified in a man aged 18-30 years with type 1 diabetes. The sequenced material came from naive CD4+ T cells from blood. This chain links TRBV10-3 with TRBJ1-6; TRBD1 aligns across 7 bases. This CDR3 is CAISESQGTSPLHF. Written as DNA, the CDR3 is TGTGCCATCAGTGAGTCACAGGGGACTTCACCCCTCCACTTT.